These 26 T cell receptor beta chains came from one sample sequenced in a study of blood T cell repertoires in COVID-19. Only in-frame clones appear in the TCRdb table, and some are missing; sequencing was by immunoSEQ multiplex PCR. The data contain almost 400,000 clones, roughly 90% of them singletons. Sequences were obtained from PBMCs or T cells enriched from blood (not recorded which). The receptor source for this set is a woman in her thirties with acute COVID-19.

This chain uses TRBV11-2 with TRBJ1-4, with D hard to call. From germline, CDR1 is SGHAT and CDR2 FQNNGV. This CDR3 has 13 residues. Trimming left V 9 bases short and J 3 bases short, with 11 bases between. The CDR3 bases are TGTGCCAGTTTGGGCTTCGCTAATGAAAAACTGTTTTTT. It is translated as CASLGFANEKLFF. The variable domain in full, with the rest retrieved from reference TRBV11-2 and TRBJ1-4, is EAGVAQSPRYKIIEKRQSVAFWCNPISGHATLYWYQQILGQGPKLLIQFQNNGVVDDSQLPKDRFSAERLKGVDSTLKIQPAKLEDSAVYLCASLGFANEKLFFGSGTQLSVL.

J is TRBJ1-1 and V is TRBV5-1, with D possibly TRBD1 on 6 matching bases. This CDR3 comprises 14 residues. The germline gives CDR1 SGHRS, CDR2 YFSETQ. Trimming cost V 7 bases and J 0 bases, with 13 bases left between them. The CDR3: CASRRTELNTEAFF. The CDR3 DNA sequence: TGCGCCAGCCGAAGGACAGAGCTGAACACTGAAGCTTTCTTT.

The chain recombines TRBV28 with TRBJ1-2, with D hard to call. Germline CDR1 is MDHEN and CDR2 is SYDVKM. This CDR3 has 13 residues. V lost 8 bases to trimming and J lost 9 bases, with 19 bases between them. The CDR3 nucleotides read TGTGCCAGCCGCGTAGCGCGGGGAGTTAGCTACACCTTC. This gives the protein CASRVARGVSYTF.

The rearrangement uses TRBV4-1 and TRBJ1-2; no firm D call. The CDR3 loop spans 14 amino acids. V dropped 1 base and J dropped 6 bases, with 12 bases sitting between them. CDR1 and CDR2 (germline): MGHRA, YSYEKL. CDR3 in DNA: TGCGCCAGCAGCCAAGTCACGGGGTCGGATGGCTACACCTTC. Protein sequence: CASSQVTGSDGYTF.

This chain connects TRBV7-2 to TRBJ1-2, with D perhaps TRBD1 (5 bases). The CDR3 length is 14 residues. CDR1 and CDR2 from the germline V gene are SGHTA and FQGNSA. V lost 4 bases and J lost 7, with 16 bases in between. The CDR3, as DNA: TGTGCCAGCAGCTCGTGGGGGGTAGCAAGTGGCTACACCTTC. Its translation is CASSSWGVASGYTF.

The CDR3 DNA is TGCGCCAGCAGTCGGACTAGCGGGGGGGCCTACGAGCAGTACTTC. It translates to CASSRTSGGAYEQYF. The V gene is TRBV5-1, the J gene TRBJ2-7; TRBD2 matches at 15 bases. V lost 5 bases, J lost 2 bases, and 2 bases stayed unmatched. Germline-derived CDR1 and CDR2 are SGHRS and YFSETQ. CDR3 size: 15 residues.

A single count supports this clone. This rearrangement joins TRBV24-1 to TRBJ2-1, with 9 bases matching TRBD1. The V gene's germline CDR1 is KGHDR and CDR2 SFDVKD. The CDR3 loop spans 16 amino acids. The ends lost 4 bases at V and 3 bases at J; junction bases unmatched: 6. CDR3 DNA sequence: TGTGCCACCAGTGAACCGGGACAGGGCATCTACAATGAGCAGTTCTTC. Amino acids: CATSEPGQGIYNEQFF.

This sequence joins TRBV2 and TRBJ2-1; 7 nucleotides match TRBD2. Germline V CDR1 and CDR2: SNHLY, FYNNEI. CDR3 length: 15 residues. The trim removed 6 bases at V and 4 bases at J, leaving 9 bases unmatched. The CDR3 region is CASSDGGGPYNEQFF. The DNA of the CDR3 is TGTGCCAGCAGCGATGGGGGGGGTCCTTACAATGAGCAGTTCTTC.

This chain links TRBV5-1 with TRBJ2-7; no clear D. Trimming removed 0 bases at V and 5 bases at J, with 9 bases between. Germline CDR1 SGHRS, CDR2 YFSETQ. The CDR3 consists of 13 residues. Here the CDR3 DNA reads TGCGCCAGCAGCTTGGCCCGAGAGGACGAGCAGTACTTC. Protein: CASSLAREDEQYF.

The rearrangement joins TRBV7-9 to TRBJ1-6; TRBD1 agrees at 8 bases. The germline CDR1 and CDR2 sequences are SEHNR and FQNEAQ (reference sequence). The CDR3 totals 16 residues. V dropped 6 bases and J dropped 4; count of bases not matched to a gene: 8. The CDR3 reads CASRFPDRGYNSPLHF. The DNA for the CDR3 is TGTGCCAGCAGGTTCCCTGACAGGGGATATAATTCACCCCTCCACTTT.

This clone was detected only a few times. This specimen includes other DNA sequences encoding the same CDR3. The V gene is TRBV5-1, the J gene TRBJ2-3; D unclear. CDR1 SGHRS and CDR2 YFSETQ come from the germline V gene. V was shortened by 0 bases and J by 0 bases, with 8 bases between the two germline ends. The length of the CDR3 is 15 residues. The CDR3 region has the DNA TGCGCCAGCAGCTTGGTGCGTTCTAGCACAGATACGCAGTATTTT. Its protein is CASSLVRSSTDTQYF.

The count of this clone is one. V is TRBV6-5 and J is TRBJ1-6, with TRBD1 identical over 9 bases. Germline-derived CDR1 and CDR2 are MNHEY and SVGAGI. CDR3 length: 15 amino acids. The V gene end was trimmed by 0 bases and the J gene end by 7 bases; junction bases not matched to a gene: 1. DNA of the CDR3: TGTGCCAGCAGTTACTCCGGGACAGGGAATTCACCCCTCCACTTT. Translation gives CASSYSGTGNSPLHF.

CDR3 residues: CASSQSLAPYEQYF. For the CDR3, the DNA is TGCGCCAGCAGTCAATCGTTGGCCCCCTACGAGCAGTACTTC. The chain is built from TRBV23-1 and TRBJ2-7; D unresolved. TRBV23-1 is treated as an ORF (open reading frame) with a function not yet certain. This CDR3 has 14 amino acids. V was clipped by 0 bases and J by 2 bases, with 8 bases between them.

This clone was recorded once. V gene TRBV5-1 combines with J gene TRBJ1-1; D ambiguous. The V gene's germline CDR1 is SGHRS and CDR2 YFSETQ. The CDR3 runs to 16 residues. Trimming took 4 bases from V and 5 from J, leaving 21 bases between them. The CDR3 DNA follows: TGCGCCAGCAGCCTGATCTATGGCTCGCCGGGGACTGAAGCTTTCTTT. Its translation: CASSLIYGSPGTEAFF.

This clone was detected only once. The chain is built from TRBV5-1 and TRBJ2-7, with TRBD1 matching over 7 bases. The CDR3 spans 14 residues. Trimming removed 4 bases from V and 1 base from J; junction bases left unmatched: 5. The germline gives CDR1 SGHRS, CDR2 YFSETQ. The CDR3 nucleotides read TGCGCCAGCAGCCCTAAGACAGGGTCCTACGAGCAGTACTTC. Translating it yields CASSPKTGSYEQYF.

This sequence joins TRBV19 and TRBJ1-2; no firm D call. The V end was cut by 3 bases, the J end by 2 bases, with 13 bases between. The CDR3 has 15 amino acids. Per germline, CDR1 LNHDA and CDR2 SQIVND (reference sequence). CDR3 nucleotide sequence: TGTGCCAGTAGTATTAGCGGGATTCGCAACTATGGCTACACCTTC. Its translation: CASSISGIRNYGYTF.

The J gene is TRBJ1-6, the V gene TRBV18; 8 bases match TRBD1. Germline V CDR1 and CDR2: KGHSH, LQKENI. The CDR3 has 15 residues. Losses at the gene ends were 6 bases for V and 5 bases for J; bases not matched to a gene: 6. CDR3 protein: CASSTGGQDNSPLHF. The CDR3 DNA sequence: TGTGCCAGCTCCACAGGGGGGCAGGATAATTCACCCCTCCACTTT.

This chain joins TRBV28 and TRBJ1-6; unclear D gene. V dropped 7 bases and J dropped 6 bases, with 13 bases sitting between them. The CDR3 is 14 residues long. CDR1 is MDHEN and CDR2 is SYDVKM in the germline V gene. The CDR3 sequence: CASTSRALNSPLHF. The DNA of the CDR3 is TGTGCCAGCACATCTAGAGCCCTTAATTCACCCCTCCACTTT. Full variable domain (outside the CDR3, taken from reference TRBV28 and TRBJ1-6): DVKVTQSSRYLVKRTGEKVFLECVQDMDHENMFWYRQDPGLGLRLIYFSYDVKMKEKGDIPEGYSVSREKKERFSLILESASTNQTSMYLCASTSRALNSPLHFGNGTRLTVT.

The rearrangement joins TRBV19 to TRBJ1-1; 7 nucleotides align to TRBD1. Per germline, CDR1 LNHDA and CDR2 SQIVND (reference sequence). The CDR3 runs to 19 residues. Germline trimming cut 2 bases from V and 1 base from J; bases unmatched to any gene: 16. The CDR3 DNA is TGTGCCAGTAGTATAAACTCTTGGCAGGGGGTGGGTCCGAACACTGAAGCTTTCTTT. Protein sequence: CASSINSWQGVGPNTEAFF.

The chain links TRBV19 to TRBJ1-5; D possibly corresponds to TRBD1 (5 bases). Germline V gene lookup returns CDR1 LNHDA and CDR2 SQIVND (reference sequence). V lost 5 bases and J 0 bases, leaving 17 bases between the germline ends. This CDR3 has 17 residues. The CDR3 region is CASSSALLGHSNQPQHF. The CDR3 DNA follows: TGTGCCAGTAGTTCGGCCCTCCTGGGGCATAGCAATCAGCCCCAGCATTTT.

CDR3 in amino acids: CASSFPVMNTEAFF. In DNA, the CDR3 is TGTGCCAGCAGCTTTCCAGTTATGAACACTGAAGCTTTCTTT. The chain recombines TRBV7-2 with TRBJ1-1; D gene unclear. V gave up 3 bases and J gave up 0 bases, with 8 bases separating them. The germline gives CDR1 SGHTA, CDR2 FQGNSA. The CDR3 consists of 14 residues.

This clone was seen at least ten times. The chain joins TRBV3-1 (or the pseudogene TRBV3-2) to TRBJ1-3, with unresolved D. Trimming pared 1 base from V and 0 bases from J, leaving 10 bases between. Germline CDR1 reads LGHDT; CDR2 reads YNNKEL (reference sequence). CDR3 length: 16 residues. The CDR3: CASSQGTEDSGNTIYF. The CDR3 DNA sequence: TGTGCCAGCAGCCAAGGGACGGAGGACTCTGGAAACACCATATATTTT.

The chain employs TRBV5-6 and TRBJ1-6; a weak D match, TRBD1 (5 bases). V lost 6 bases, J lost 5 bases, and 21 bases lay in between. Germline V gene data show CDR1 as SGHDT and CDR2 as YYEEEE. The CDR3 totals 17 residues. CDR3 sequence: CASTTTDQGNHNSPLHF. In DNA, the CDR3 is TGTGCCAGCACCACGACAGACCAGGGTAACCATAATTCACCCCTCCACTTT.

This clone occurred a few times. The CDR3 sequence is CASSLTGGRNYGYTF. DNA for the CDR3: TGTGCCAGCAGCTTGACAGGGGGCCGTAACTATGGCTACACCTTC. The chain links TRBV7-2 to TRBJ1-2; 10 bases agree with TRBD1. Per germline, CDR1 SGHTA and CDR2 FQGNSA. The J segment lost 1 base and the V segment lost 3 bases, leaving 2 bases of the junction unmatched. The CDR3 length is 15 residues. Complete variable domain (other parts from reference TRBV7-2 and TRBJ1-2): GAGVSQSPSNKVTEKGKDVELRCDPISGHTALYWYRQSLGQGLEFLIYFQGNSAPDKSGLPSDRFSAERTGGSVSTLTIQRTQQEDSAVYLCASSLTGGRNYGYTFGSGTRLTVV.

The CDR3 region has the DNA TGCGCCAGCAGCCCCGGCGAGGGGGCTAACACTGAAGCTTTCTTT. Translated, it gives CASSPGEGANTEAFF. The chain is built from TRBV5-1 and TRBJ1-1, with 7 bases that match TRBD1. The CDR3 runs 15 residues. After removal of 4 bases from V and 2 bases from J, the junction contained 8 bases not matched to a gene. Germline CDR1 SGHRS, CDR2 YFSETQ.

The rearrangement joins TRBV19 to TRBJ2-4; 7 bases agree with TRBD1. This CDR3 is 20 amino acids long. V was clipped by 3 bases and J by 3 bases; unmatched bases: 20. CDR1 is LNHDA and CDR2 is SQIVND in the germline V gene (reference sequence). CDR3 DNA: TGTGCCAGTAGTATGCTGTGGCAGGGGGTGGGTAAAGTTGTCAAAAACATTCAGTACTTC. Its protein is CASSMLWQGVGKVVKNIQYF.